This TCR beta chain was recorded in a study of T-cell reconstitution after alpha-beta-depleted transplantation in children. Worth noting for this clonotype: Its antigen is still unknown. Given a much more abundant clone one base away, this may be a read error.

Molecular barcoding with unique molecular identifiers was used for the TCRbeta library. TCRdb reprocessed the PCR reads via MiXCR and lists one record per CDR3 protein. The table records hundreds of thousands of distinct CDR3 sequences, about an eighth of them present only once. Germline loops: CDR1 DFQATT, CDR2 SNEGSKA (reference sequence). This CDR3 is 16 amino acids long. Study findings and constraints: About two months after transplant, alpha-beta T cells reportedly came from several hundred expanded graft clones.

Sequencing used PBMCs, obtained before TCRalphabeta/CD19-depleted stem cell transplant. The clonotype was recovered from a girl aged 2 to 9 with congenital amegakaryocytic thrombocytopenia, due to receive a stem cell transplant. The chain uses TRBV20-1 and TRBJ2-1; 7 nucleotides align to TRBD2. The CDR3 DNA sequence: TGCAGTCCTAGAGGTTCAGCGGGAATTGTTATTGATGAGCAGTTCTTC. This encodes CSPRGSAGIVIDEQFF.